The present TCR beta chain was sequenced within a study of blood T cell repertoires in COVID-19. Whole-study context: The study drew acute and convalescent COVID-19 samples from the United States, Italy and Spain. Sources were T cells, B-cell-depleted T cells, or PBMCs; the material itself was cDNA or gDNA.

The assay was immunoSEQ multiplex PCR, and TCRdb's table has in-frame clones only and misses some. The data contain 100,000 to 140,000 clones, approximately 84% of them singletons. J lost 0 bases, V lost 4 bases, and 13 bases had no gene match. CDR3 length: 18 amino acids. Germline-derived CDR1 and CDR2 are SGHRS and YFSETQ. The source is a human donor in a cohort sampled during active COVID-19. V is TRBV5-1 and J is TRBJ2-3; the match to TRBD1 covers 8 bases. The sequenced sample was peripheral blood. This CDR3 reads CASSQTTGQGTSTDTQYF. For the CDR3, the DNA is TGCGCCAGCAGCCAGACGACAGGACAGGGAACCAGCACAGATACGCAGTATTTT.